This paragraph covers one T cell receptor beta chain sequence. There is no known antigen for this receptor. Per-base quality was not reported, and no clone a single base away is much larger than it. For sequencing of the TCRbeta CDR3 region, genomic DNA was extracted from the sorted cells. The immunoSEQ Assay was used to sequence the TCRbeta CDR3 regions. Entries here come from immuneACCESS through TCRdb and include only in-frame sequences with V and J called. Some clones fail to appear in such tables; in the studies checked, an unresolved V gene covers under half of the shortfall, and the cause of the remainder is unknown. The sample records more than 80,000 clones, just under 90% of which are singletons. The ten largest clones take up under 2% of the sample. CDR1 is given as SGHRS and CDR2 as YFSETQ, both from the germline V gene. The CDR3 sequence holds 18 residues, the cysteine and phenylalanine included. Left in the record is the CDR3 DNA by itself, 54 bases read in frame from the first base. Trimming accounts for 5 bases at V and 3 bases at J, while the number of junction bases matched to no gene is 16.

Patients with a history of autoimmune disease or receiving systemic immunosuppression were excluded from the trial. Peripheral blood for TCR sequencing was drawn from every dose cohort at baseline, at cycle 4 day 1 and at cycle 7 day 1. The samples were drawn from a first-in-human, open-label, multicenter phase I dose-escalation trial of ivuxolimab. The trial enrolled adults with locally advanced or metastatic head and neck squamous cell, hepatocellular, melanoma or renal cell carcinoma. Before TCR sequencing, CD4+ T cells and CD8+ T cells were sorted from peripheral blood as separate populations. The data stem from a study of OX40 agonist ivuxolimab in advanced cancers. Context from the whole study: Ivuxolimab was an agonistic, fully human IgG2 monoclonal antibody directed against OX40 (CD134), a costimulatory receptor. The paper covers the monotherapy dose-escalation part of the phase I ivuxolimab trial, which included N of about 56 patients. The point of sequencing TCRbeta in the periphery was to test whether ivuxolimab changed TCR sequence diversity and drove clonal T-cell expansion. Intravenous ivuxolimab was administered to patients every 2 weeks at six dose levels: 0.01, 0.1, 0.3, 1.5, 3 and 10 mg/kg. Prior anti-PD-1, anti-PD-L1 or anti-CTLA-4 therapy was permitted, and checkpoint inhibitors had been received by around 39% of dose-escalation patients. Of the approximately 54 dose-escalation patients, hepatocellular carcinoma was present in about 20, melanoma in around 15, renal cell carcinoma in 9 and head and neck cancer in 9. In the dose-escalation cohort, 75% to 90% of patients were male, and the mean age was around 65 years with a range of roughly 23 to 79. Partial responses were achieved by three dose-escalation patients, of whom one had hepatocellular carcinoma and two had cutaneous melanoma.

Paper-wide results and their limitations: On average, CD8+ T cells showed more expanded clones than CD4+ T cells after ivuxolimab. At doses of 0.1 to 3.0 mg/kg, clonal expansion of both CD4+ and CD8+ blood T cells was observed from baseline to week 6. The antigen specificity of the clonally expanded peripheral T cells was not determined. Low levels of normalized T-cell clonal expansion were also seen in some patients who did not respond. In the 0.1-3.0 mg/kg groups, partial responders were among the patients with the lowest normalized peripheral clonal expansion, particularly in CD8+ T cells.

The receptor chain draws on TRBV5-1 and TRBJ1-4, with 7 bases in between that match TRBD1. The source was CD4+ or CD8+ T cells sorted from blood, collected in a trial of the OX40 agonist ivuxolimab. This TCR was recovered from an adult with an advanced solid tumor such as melanoma, head and neck, liver or kidney cancer. The nucleotides read TGCGCCAGCAGGCCTCTTGGTGCGACAGGGACTTCTAATGAAAAACTGTTTTTT. The translation is CASRPLGATGTSNEKLFF.